This T cell receptor (beta chain) was recovered during a study of Graves' ophthalmopathy and Graves' hyperthyroidism. Aged 18 to 65, hyperthyroidism patients had new diagnoses of under 2 months' duration. Using RNA transcripts, the TCR beta CDR3 regions were amplified. Second-round multiplex PCR followed a first-round RT-PCR using HTBI primers. Each CDR3 protein is one row after TCRdb ran MiXCR on the multiplex PCR reads. This table has around 1,200,000 distinct CDR3 sequences, 35% to 40% appearing once. The sequenced sample was peripheral blood or thyroid tissue (not recorded which). The receptor's source is an adult man with Graves' hyperthyroidism.

As DNA, the CDR3 is TGTGCCAGCAGTTTGGCCGCCCCCTTCTACGAGCAGTACTTC. Translating gives CASSLAAPFYEQYF. The chain joins TRBV28 to TRBJ2-7; D ambiguous. From germline, CDR1 is MDHEN and CDR2 SYDVKM. The CDR3 spans 14 residues. V shed 3 bases and J shed 3 bases, with 12 bases lying between them.